Each of the 22 T cell receptor beta chains below was sequenced from the same sample in a study of long-term antiretroviral therapy in people with HIV. immunoSEQ v3.0 was run at survey level. Measured with immunoSEQ multiplex PCR; TCRdb has only the in-frame clones, and not every one. The table lists under 30,000 clones, about four fifths of them singletons. Specimen: unsorted PBMCs, collected 4.4 years after starting antiretroviral therapy. The receptors were gathered from a man aged 30 to 39 with HIV.

This clone has only a few counts. V and J are TRBV6-5 and TRBJ2-2; 7 bases are shared with TRBD1. The CDR3 length is 15 residues. The V gene's germline CDR1 is MNHEY and CDR2 SVGAGI. The trim removed 6 bases at V and 5 bases at J, leaving 9 bases unmatched. In nucleotides, the CDR3 is TGTGCCAGCAGATTTGGACAGGTTTTTACCGGGGAGCTGTTTTTT. Protein sequence: CASRFGQVFTGELFF.

The chain combines TRBV14 with TRBJ2-2; D is unresolved. Germline V gene lookup returns CDR1 SGHDN and CDR2 FVKESK. The CDR3 has 15 amino acids. Deletions cut 1 base from V and 2 bases from J, with 8 bases between. The CDR3 bases are TGTGCCAGCAGCCAAGGACCGTTCAACACCGGGGAGCTGTTTTTT. Amino acid sequence: CASSQGPFNTGELFF.

This clone was seen only a few times. The rearrangement joins TRBV9 to TRBJ2-2; no clear D gene. Germline lookup yields CDR1 SGDLS and CDR2 YYNGEE. Trimming shortened V by 4 bases and J by 2 bases, and 3 bases separated the two germline ends. There are 12 residues in the CDR3. CDR3 bases: TGTGCCAGCAGCCCAAACACCGGGGAGCTGTTTTTT. The encoded protein is CASSPNTGELFF.

The DNA of the CDR3 is TGTGCCAGCTCACCTCGGGAAGGCGACTCTGGAAACACCATATATTTT. It specifies CASSPREGDSGNTIYF. The V call is TRBV18, the J call TRBJ1-3; D remains ambiguous. Deletions cut 3 bases from V and 0 bases from J, with 12 bases between. Germline V gene data show CDR1 as KGHSH and CDR2 as LQKENI. The CDR3 loop spans 16 amino acids.

The V call is TRBV7-6, the J call TRBJ2-2; D gene unclear. V was pared by 1 base and J by 4 bases, with 4 bases between. The CDR3 runs 13 residues. Germline CDR1 reads SGHVS; CDR2 reads FNYEAQ. The CDR3 reads CASSLEFTGELFF. The CDR3 region has the DNA TGTGCCAGCAGCTTAGAATTCACCGGGGAGCTGTTTTTT.

For the CDR3, the DNA is TGTGCCAGCAGCTCCTGGGACAGGGGATCCAATGAGCAGTTCTTC. It translates to CASSSWDRGSNEQFF. V gene TRBV11-2 combines with J gene TRBJ2-1, with 10 bases lining up with TRBD1. Germline assignment: CDR1 SGHAT and CDR2 FQNNGV. The CDR3 sequence is 15 residues long. J lost 6 bases, V lost 4 bases, and 6 bases had no gene match.

By proportion, this clone is medium-sized (0.01 to 0.1%). The V and J genes are TRBV18 and TRBJ1-2; no firm D call. The germline V gene has CDR1 KGHSH and CDR2 LQKENI. V was trimmed by 2 bases and J by 8 bases, leaving 12 bases between them. The CDR3 loop spans 13 amino acids. In nucleotides, the CDR3 is TGTGCCAGCTCACCAGGGCACGGTGAGGGCTACACCTTC. Translated, it gives CASSPGHGEGYTF.

V is TRBV11-2 and J is TRBJ2-7, with unresolved D. V lost 1 base and J 3 bases, leaving 7 bases between the germline ends. Germline CDR1 and CDR2: SGHAT and FQNNGV. CDR3 length: 13 amino acids. The CDR3 protein is CASSLGLYYEQYF. The CDR3 DNA follows: TGTGCCAGCAGCTTAGGACTGTACTACGAGCAGTACTTC.

The chain recombines TRBV6-1 with TRBJ1-5; 7 positions match TRBD1. The trim removed 2 bases at V and 4 bases at J, leaving 2 bases unmatched. Germline assignment: CDR1 MNHNS and CDR2 SASEGT. The CDR3 covers 14 residues. The CDR3 protein is CASSEQGQNQPQHF. For the CDR3, the DNA is TGTGCCAGCAGTGAACAGGGACAGAATCAGCCCCAGCATTTT.

In its sample, this clone was seen a few times. This chain connects TRBV28 to TRBJ1-1; no reliable D call. CDR1 and CDR2 (germline): MDHEN, SYDVKM. The length of the CDR3 is 14 residues. V lost 4 bases, J lost 0 bases, and 9 bases lay in between. CDR3 loop: CASSYQNMNTEAFF. The DNA for the CDR3 is TGTGCCAGCAGTTACCAGAACATGAACACTGAAGCTTTCTTT. Together with reference TRBV28 and TRBJ1-1, the CDR3 gives the full variable domain: DVKVTQSSRYLVKRTGEKVFLECVQDMDHENMFWYRQDPGLGLRLIYFSYDVKMKEKGDIPEGYSVSREKKERFSLILESASTNQTSMYLCASSYQNMNTEAFFGQGTRLTVV.

V is TRBV18 and J is TRBJ1-2; the match to TRBD1 covers 8 bases. V was clipped by 3 bases and J by 6 bases; unmatched bases: 18. Germline assignment: CDR1 KGHSH and CDR2 LQKENI. This CDR3 contains 18 residues. The CDR3 sequence is CASSPRGVGQGLRDGYTF. In nucleotides, the CDR3 is TGTGCCAGCTCACCTCGAGGCGTCGGACAGGGTCTTAGGGATGGCTACACCTTC. Full variable domain (outside the CDR3, taken from reference TRBV18 and TRBJ1-2): NAGVMQNPRHLVRRRGQEARLRCSPMKGHSHVYWYRQLPEEGLKFMVYLQKENIIDESGMPKERFSAEFPKEGPSILRIQQVVRGDSAAYFCASSPRGVGQGLRDGYTFGSGTRLTVV.

The sample holds one count of this clone. The chain uses TRBV5-6 and TRBJ1-1, with a weak D call TRBD1 (5 bases). Per germline, CDR1 SGHDT and CDR2 YYEEEE. The V end lost 0 bases, the J end lost 6 bases, and 9 bases lay between the germline ends. The CDR3 sequence is 13 residues long. CDR3 sequence (DNA): TGTGCCAGCAGCTTGGATGGGGGGGCTGAAGCTTTCTTT. This translates into CASSLDGGAEAFF.

The chain uses TRBV9 and TRBJ2-7; D not resolved. Trimming stripped 0 bases from V and 6 bases from J, with 10 bases between. Germline CDR1 is SGDLS and CDR2 is YYNGEE. This CDR3 comprises 13 residues. This CDR3 reads CASSVAGSGEQYF. The CDR3 nucleotides read TGTGCCAGCAGCGTAGCAGGATCGGGCGAGCAGTACTTC.

In DNA form, the CDR3 reads TGCGCCAGCAGCCAAGGAGAGAGGGGCCGGGGCGGGGAGCTGTTTTTT. Translated, it gives CASSQGERGRGGELFF. V is TRBV4-1 and J is TRBJ2-2, with D possibly being TRBD1 or TRBD2 (5 bases each). The CDR3 loop spans 16 amino acids. CDR1 and CDR2 (germline): MGHRA, YSYEKL. V gave up 1 base and J gave up 7 bases, with 16 bases separating them.

The rearrangement uses TRBV11-2 and TRBJ2-3; D perhaps matches TRBD2 (5 bases). The CDR3 contains 13 residues. Germline V gene data show CDR1 as SGHAT and CDR2 as FQNNGV. Deletions cut 5 bases from V and 6 bases from J, with 12 bases between. In DNA form, the CDR3 reads TGTGCCAGCAGCCCGGGTCCGGGGGATACGCAGTATTTT. This codes for CASSPGPGDTQYF.

V is TRBV7-2 and J is TRBJ1-1, with D perhaps matching TRBD1 (5 bases). This CDR3 is 15 amino acids long. Trimming shortened V by 5 bases and J by 1 base, and 14 bases separated the two germline ends. Germline V gives CDR1 SGHTA, CDR2 FQGNSA. The CDR3 nucleotides are TGTGCCAGCAGCCCCCGTTTCGGGGCGAACACTGAAGCTTTCTTT. Protein: CASSPRFGANTEAFF.

The chain couples TRBV7-9 to TRBJ2-3; 7 nucleotides line up with TRBD2. V lost 1 base, J lost 0 bases, and 7 bases stayed unmatched. CDR1 is SEHNR, CDR2 FQNEAQ, per germline (reference sequence). The CDR3 length is 17 residues. CDR3 region: CASSLVSLAVSTDTQYF. The CDR3 DNA sequence: TGTGCCAGCAGCTTAGTAAGTCTAGCGGTTAGCACAGATACGCAGTATTTT. Variable domain in full (rest from reference TRBV7-9 and TRBJ2-3): DTGVSQNPRHKITKRGQNVTFRCDPISEHNRLYWYRQTLGQGPEFLTYFQNEAQLEKSRLLSDRFSAERPKGSFSTLEIQRTEQGDSAMYLCASSLVSLAVSTDTQYFGPGTRLTVL.

J is TRBJ2-7 and V is TRBV4-3, with 7 positions matching TRBD1. CDR3 length: 16 amino acids. Trimming removed 1 base from V and 3 bases from J; junction bases left unmatched: 9. Per the germline V gene, CDR1 is LGHNA and CDR2 is YSLEER. The chain's CDR3 is CASSQGPGGWDYEQYF. CDR3 sequence (DNA): TGCGCCAGCAGCCAAGGGCCAGGGGGTTGGGACTACGAGCAGTACTTC.

In this sample, this clone turned up a few times. V usage is TRBV6-5 and J usage is TRBJ1-5, with TRBD1 as a possible D gene (5 bases). The germline CDR1 and CDR2 sequences are MNHEY and SVGAGI. The CDR3 extends over 15 amino acids. Between the trimmed V and J ends, which lost 6 bases and 3 bases, there was a span of 15 bases. The CDR3 sequence: CASSPEWGDNQPQHF. CDR3 nucleotide sequence: TGTGCCAGCAGCCCCGAATGGGGCGACAATCAGCCCCAGCATTTT.

J is TRBJ1-5 and V is TRBV5-8; no reliable D call. The V and J ends lost 4 bases and 7 bases respectively, with 15 bases between them. The CDR3 is 14 residues long. From germline, CDR1 is SGHTS and CDR2 YDEGEE. The CDR3 is CASSPSRVRQPQHF. DNA of the CDR3: TGTGCCAGCAGCCCTTCGAGGGTTAGACAGCCCCAGCATTTT.

The chain links TRBV11-3 to TRBJ2-1; TRBD2 matches at 10 bases. The CDR3 spans 16 residues. Germline V lookup: CDR1 SGHNT, CDR2 YENEEA. J was trimmed by 4 bases and V by 0 bases; bases with no gene match: 3. The CDR3 loop is CASSLDGTSAYNEQFF. CDR3 in DNA: TGTGCCAGCAGCTTAGACGGGACTAGCGCTTACAATGAGCAGTTCTTC.

This clone has a handful of counts. The chain uses TRBV7-2 and TRBJ1-2, with a weak D call TRBD1 (6 bases). The CDR3 length is 14 residues. V was clipped by 1 base and J by 4 bases, with 10 bases between them. Germline CDR1 SGHTA, CDR2 FQGNSA. CDR3 sequence: CASSLDSGAYGYTF. As DNA, the CDR3 is TGTGCCAGCAGCTTAGATTCGGGGGCCTATGGCTACACCTTC.